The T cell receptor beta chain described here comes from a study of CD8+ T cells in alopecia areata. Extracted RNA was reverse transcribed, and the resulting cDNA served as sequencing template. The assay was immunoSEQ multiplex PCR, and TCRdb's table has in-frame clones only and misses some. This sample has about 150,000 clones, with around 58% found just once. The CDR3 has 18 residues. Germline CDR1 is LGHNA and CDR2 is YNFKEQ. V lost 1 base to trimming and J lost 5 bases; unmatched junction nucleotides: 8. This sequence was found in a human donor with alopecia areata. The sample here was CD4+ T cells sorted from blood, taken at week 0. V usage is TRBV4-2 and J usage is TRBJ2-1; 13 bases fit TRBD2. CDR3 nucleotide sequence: TGTGCCAGCAGCCAAGTCGAAGGACTAGCGGGGGCCAACAATGAGCAGTTCTTC. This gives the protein CASSQVEGLAGANNEQFF.